The 23 T cell receptor beta chains listed next were all sequenced from one sample in a study of T cell changes during pregnancy in multiple sclerosis. Produced via immunoSEQ multiplex PCR; TCRdb's table is partial and in-frame only. Here the sample spans approximately 90,000 clones, less than 95% being singletons. Sequencing used peripheral blood, obtained before pregnancy. These receptors all stem from a female donor with multiple sclerosis, enrolled in a pregnancy study.

This chain uses TRBV9 with TRBJ1-4, with 7 positions matching TRBD1. The CDR3 loop spans 15 amino acids. Germline-derived CDR1 and CDR2 are SGDLS and YYNGEE. V was pared by 0 bases and J by 4 bases, with 3 bases of the junction left unmatched. The CDR3 DNA reads as TGTGCCAGCAGCGTAGAGGCAGGGGGTAATGAAAAACTGTTTTTT. This sequence encodes CASSVEAGGNEKLFF.

V gene TRBV18 combines with J gene TRBJ1-5; D is unresolved. V was cut by 4 bases and J by 0 bases, with 19 bases left in between. The CDR3 is 18 amino acids. CDR1 is KGHSH, CDR2 LQKENI, per germline. CDR3: CASSRESFWEGSNQPQHF. Here the CDR3 DNA reads TGTGCCAGCTCACGAGAAAGTTTTTGGGAGGGTAGCAATCAGCCCCAGCATTTT.

The chain combines TRBV2 with TRBJ2-4; no firm D call. Germline V gene sequence: CDR1 SNHLY, CDR2 FYNNEI. Trimming pared 0 bases from V and 0 bases from J, leaving 9 bases between. CDR3 length: 16 residues. CDR3 residues: CASSEASRQAKNIQYF. As DNA, the CDR3 is TGTGCCAGCAGTGAAGCAAGCAGACAAGCCAAAAACATTCAGTACTTC.

V gene TRBV6-6 combines with J gene TRBJ1-1; 8 positions agree with TRBD1. In germline, CDR1 is MNHNY, CDR2 SVGAGI (reference sequence). The J segment lost 1 base and the V segment lost 2 bases, leaving 3 bases of the junction unmatched. The CDR3 contains 15 residues. The CDR3 nucleotides read TGTGCCAGCAGTTACCCGGGACAGGCGAACACTGAAGCTTTCTTT. Translated: CASSYPGQANTEAFF.

This chain joins TRBV6-5 and TRBJ2-5; TRBD2 agrees at 11 bases. V shed 0 bases, J shed 2 bases, and the junction held 2 bases outside the gene matches. Germline CDR1 reads MNHEY; CDR2 reads SVGAGI. This CDR3 spans 16 amino acids. As DNA, the CDR3 is TGTGCCAGCAGTTACTCGGCTAGCGGGGGGCAAGAGACCCAGTACTTC. It codes for CASSYSASGGQETQYF.

The DNA of the CDR3 is TGCGCCAGCAGTGAGGATACCTTCGGGGGGCGGCGGGTTCGGCAGTACTTC. Its protein is CASSEDTFGGRRVRQYF. This chain connects TRBV10-1 to TRBJ2-7; D may be TRBD2 (7 bases). The V and J ends lost 2 bases and 9 bases respectively, with 26 bases between them. Per the germline V gene, CDR1 is WNHNN and CDR2 is SYGVQD (reference sequence). The CDR3 contains 17 residues.

DNA of the CDR3: TGTGCCAGCAGTGACGGGAGTGCAGATACGCAGTATTTT. This translates into CASSDGSADTQYF. The chain links TRBV2 to TRBJ2-3; perhaps TRBD2 as D (6 bases). Germline lookup yields CDR1 SNHLY and CDR2 FYNNEI. CDR3 length equals 13 residues. V lost 3 bases, J lost 4 bases, and 8 bases lay in between.

The chain carries TRBV6-6 and TRBJ1-1; no definite D call. CDR1 is MNHNY and CDR2 is SVGAGI in the germline V gene (reference sequence). The V and J ends lost 6 bases and 1 base respectively, with 9 bases between them. The CDR3 has 13 residues. The CDR3 region has the DNA TGTGCCAGCAGACTGACGGGGAACACTGAAGCTTTCTTT. Translating gives CASRLTGNTEAFF.

This chain joins TRBV30 and TRBJ2-3; TRBD2 agrees at 8 bases. The CDR3 has 14 amino acids. Germline V CDR1 and CDR2: GTSNPN, SVGIG (reference sequence). J lost 8 bases, V lost 5 bases, and 12 bases had no gene match. Here the CDR3 reads CAWDGSGTRTTQYF. The CDR3 DNA reads as TGTGCCTGGGACGGTTCCGGGACTAGAACTACGCAGTATTTT.

The chain carries TRBV6-5 and TRBJ2-3; TRBD2 matches at 8 bases. CDR1 is MNHEY and CDR2 is SVGAGI in the germline V gene. CDR3 length equals 16 residues. V was pared by 2 bases and J by 3 bases, with 7 bases of the junction left unmatched. CDR3 coding DNA: TGTGCCAGCAGTTACGCGGGACTAGTGGAGACAGATACGCAGTATTTT. Translation: CASSYAGLVETDTQYF.

The chain links TRBV28 to TRBJ1-4; the match to TRBD1 covers 9 bases. This CDR3 is 15 amino acids long. With V trimmed by 5 bases and J by 8 bases, 9 bases remained unmatched. Looked up from germline, CDR1 is MDHEN and CDR2 is SYDVKM. In DNA, the CDR3 is TGTGCCAGCAGTCCCTCCGGGACAGGGACGGAAAAACTGTTTTTT. Its protein is CASSPSGTGTEKLFF.

This sequence joins TRBV7-2 and TRBJ1-2; possible D gene TRBD1, 5 bases. The CDR3 has 14 amino acids. Between the trimmed V and J ends, which lost 7 bases and 0 bases, there was a span of 12 bases. Germline CDR1 reads SGHTA; CDR2 reads FQGNSA. The CDR3 loop is CASILETANYGYTF. CDR3 in DNA: TGTGCCAGCATCCTCGAGACAGCTAACTATGGCTACACCTTC. Full variable domain (missing parts from reference TRBV7-2 and TRBJ1-2): GAGVSQSPSNKVTEKGKDVELRCDPISGHTALYWYRQSLGQGLEFLIYFQGNSAPDKSGLPSDRFSAERTGGSVSTLTIQRTQQEDSAVYLCASILETANYGYTFGSGTRLTVV.

The chain links TRBV7-8 to TRBJ2-7; TRBD1 matches 11 bases. This CDR3 has 15 residues. With V trimmed by 4 bases and J by 7 bases, 9 bases remained unmatched. Looked up from germline, CDR1 is SGHVS and CDR2 is FQNEAQ. The CDR3 DNA reads as TGTGCCAGCAGCTCCCAGGGACAGGGGGTAAGGGAGCAGTACTTC. This translates into CASSSQGQGVREQYF.

This chain links TRBV4-2 with TRBJ2-1, with 11 bases matching TRBD2. This CDR3 contains 15 residues. Losses at the gene ends were 3 bases for V and 7 bases for J; bases not matched to a gene: 5. The V gene's germline CDR1 is LGHNA and CDR2 YNFKEQ. The CDR3 DNA reads TGTGCCAGCAGCCACTTAGCGGGAGGGGAAAATGAGCAGTTCTTC. As protein: CASSHLAGGENEQFF.

The chain's CDR3 is CASSFKQGGSTEAFF. The CDR3 nucleotides are TGCGCCAGCAGCTTCAAACAGGGGGGAAGCACTGAAGCTTTCTTT. The rearrangement uses TRBV5-1 and TRBJ1-1; 8 bases are a match to TRBD1. Per the germline V gene, CDR1 is SGHRS and CDR2 is YFSETQ. The CDR3 spans 15 residues. The V segment lost 2 bases and the J segment 4 bases; nucleotides outside the gene matches: 7.

V is TRBV7-8 and J is TRBJ2-7; 7 bases align to TRBD1. The germline V gene encodes CDR1 SGHVS and CDR2 FQNEAQ. The junction had 5 bases not matched to a gene; V was cut back by 1 base and J by 2 bases. This CDR3 has 15 amino acids. CDR3 protein: CASSLGQGWAYEQYF. The CDR3 nucleotides are TGTGCCAGCAGCTTAGGACAGGGTTGGGCCTACGAGCAGTACTTC.

The V gene is TRBV7-2, the J gene TRBJ2-7, with D tentatively TRBD1 (6 bases). The germline gives CDR1 SGHTA, CDR2 FQGNSA. Trimming pared 5 bases from V and 7 bases from J, leaving 24 bases between. The CDR3 runs to 16 residues. The CDR3 here is CASSLSPPRTQGEQYF. CDR3 DNA sequence: TGTGCCAGCAGCCTATCCCCGCCTCGTACTCAGGGGGAGCAGTACTTC.

In the case of this clone: The junction departs from germline at one end; a sequencing error may be responsible. The chain is built from TRBV7-2 and TRBJ2-5, with a possible D match to TRBD1 (6 bases). CDR1 is SGHTA, CDR2 FQGNSA, per germline. The CDR3 has 14 residues. CDR3 sequence reads: CASSLDSHQGTQYF. CDR3 nucleotide sequence: TGTGCCAGCAGCCTGGACAGCCACCAAGGGACCCAGTACTTC.

The chain carries TRBV29-1 and TRBJ1-1; maybe TRBD1 (5 bases). From germline, CDR1 is SQVTM and CDR2 ANQGSEA. This CDR3 is built from 15 residues. Trimming removed 0 bases at V and 5 bases at J, with 16 bases between. DNA of the CDR3: TGCAGCGTTGAAGAAATTGGCCCGGGGGGGACTGAAGCTTTCTTT. It is translated as CSVEEIGPGGTEAFF.

The chain has TRBV5-1 and TRBJ1-1, with 8 bases lining up with TRBD1. The CDR3 contains 14 residues. With V trimmed by 4 bases and J by 3 bases, 5 bases remained unmatched. CDR1 and CDR2 (germline): SGHRS, YFSETQ. CDR3 in amino acids: CASSRTGFDTEAFF. The CDR3 region has the DNA TGCGCCAGCAGCAGGACAGGGTTCGACACTGAAGCTTTCTTT. Full variable domain (missing parts from reference TRBV5-1 and TRBJ1-1): KAGVTQTPRYLIKTRGQQVTLSCSPISGHRSVSWYQQTPGQGLQFLFEYFSETQRNKGNFPGRFSGRQFSNSRSEMNVSTLELGDSALYLCASSRTGFDTEAFFGQGTRLTVV.

The V and J genes are TRBV10-1 and TRBJ2-3; 7 bases fit TRBD2. V trimming: 2 bases; J trimming: 5 bases; junction bases outside the gene matches: 4. There are 14 residues in the CDR3. Germline V gives CDR1 WNHNN, CDR2 SYGVQD (reference sequence). The CDR3, as DNA: TGCGCCAGCAGTGAGGGCGGGAGCGAAGATACGCAGTATTTT. This gives the protein CASSEGGSEDTQYF.

This clone was detected only a few times. The gene calls are TRBV6-1 and TRBJ1-2, with TRBD1 matching over 7 bases. Trimming at V came to 4 bases and at J to 8 bases, leaving 10 bases not matched to a gene. The germline gives CDR1 MNHNS, CDR2 SASEGT. The CDR3 has 14 residues. The CDR3 loop is CASSGSDRFGGYTF. CDR3 sequence (DNA): TGTGCCAGCAGTGGATCGGACAGGTTCGGCGGCTACACCTTC.

This clone has a single count. The chain recombines TRBV9 with TRBJ2-2; 10 positions agree with TRBD2. The CDR3 is 13 amino acids. With 4 bases clipped from V and 13 bases from J, the junction kept 7 bases outside the gene matches. Germline-derived CDR1 and CDR2 are SGDLS and YYNGEE. CDR3 region: CASSPRAGGRLFF. The CDR3 nucleotides are TGTGCCAGCAGCCCGAGAGCGGGGGGGCGGCTGTTTTTT. The complete variable domain, with remaining parts taken from reference TRBV9 and TRBJ2-2, reads DSGVTQTPKHLITATGQRVTLRCSPRSGDLSVYWYQQSLDQGLQFLIQYYNGEERAKGNILERFSAQQFPDLHSELNLSSLELGDSALYFCASSPRAGGRLFFGEGSRLTVL.